Listed here are 13 T cell receptor beta chains from one sample, sequenced in a study of blood T cell repertoires in COVID-19. Assay: immunoSEQ multiplex PCR; the TCRdb copy retains only in-frame clones and omits some. The table records 170,000 or so clones, approximately 86% of them present only once. Sequenced input: peripheral blood. These receptors came from a man between 35 and 55 years old with active or convalescent COVID-19.

This chain links TRBV7-2 with TRBJ1-6; D gene ambiguous. CDR1 is SGHTA and CDR2 is FQGNSA in the germline V gene. V was cut by 5 bases and J by 7 bases, with 12 bases left in between. The CDR3 runs to 14 residues. Here the CDR3 reads CASSPNPGNSPLHF. The CDR3 DNA follows: TGTGCCAGCAGCCCAAACCCAGGAAATTCACCCCTCCACTTT. The variable domain in full, completed from reference TRBV7-2 and TRBJ1-6, reads GAGVSQSPSNKVTEKGKDVELRCDPISGHTALYWYRQSLGQGLEFLIYFQGNSAPDKSGLPSDRFSAERTGGSVSTLTIQRTQQEDSAVYLCASSPNPGNSPLHFGNGTRLTVT.

J is TRBJ1-1 and V is TRBV7-2; possibly TRBD1 for D (5 bases). Trimming pared 5 bases from V and 4 bases from J, leaving 26 bases between. CDR1 and CDR2 (germline): SGHTA, FQGNSA. The CDR3 covers 18 residues. CDR3 in DNA: TGTGCCAGCAGCCCGGACTGGGGACGGGGGAGGGTGATCACTGAAGCTTTCTTT. This gives the protein CASSPDWGRGRVITEAFF.

The chain has TRBV30 and TRBJ1-1; D gene uncertain. This CDR3 has 11 residues. Deletions cut 3 bases from V and 13 bases from J, with 15 bases between. Per the germline V gene, CDR1 is GTSNPN and CDR2 is SVGIG (reference sequence). The CDR3 spells CAWSPGVEGFF. The CDR3 bases are TGTGCCTGGAGCCCCGGGGTCGAGGGTTTCTTT.

This clone was recorded only once. The chain links TRBV15 to TRBJ1-5; maybe TRBD1 (5 bases). The V gene's germline CDR1 is LNHNV and CDR2 YYDKDF (reference sequence). The CDR3 sequence is 15 residues long. Trimming left V 2 bases short and J 7 bases short, with 15 bases between. Written as DNA, the CDR3 is TGTGCCACCAGCAGAATTCCAGGGTTAGGACAGCCCCAGCATTTT. Protein product: CATSRIPGLGQPQHF.

Written as DNA, the CDR3 is TGTGCCAGCAGCTCGGCGCGGGCGAACACTGAAGCTTTCTTT. Protein: CASSSARANTEAFF. The chain couples TRBV5-6 to TRBJ1-1; the D is unclear. The CDR3 sequence is 14 residues long. V lost 3 bases and J lost 1, with 10 bases in between. Germline-derived CDR1 and CDR2 are SGHDT and YYEEEE.

The chain uses TRBV19 and TRBJ2-3, with 9 positions matching TRBD2. CDR1 and CDR2 (germline): LNHDA, SQIVND (reference sequence). The CDR3 spans 13 residues. Trimming removed 9 bases from V and 1 base from J; junction bases left unmatched: 2. The CDR3 is CASKRGGTDTQYF. In DNA, the CDR3 is TGTGCCAGCAAGCGGGGGGGCACAGATACGCAGTATTTT.

The gene calls are TRBV5-1 and TRBJ1-1; D possibly corresponds to TRBD1 (5 bases). The CDR3 length is 15 residues. Germline V gives CDR1 SGHRS, CDR2 YFSETQ. V was cut by 0 bases and J by 4 bases, with 13 bases left in between. CDR3 loop: CASSLGAQGGTEAFF. CDR3 in DNA: TGCGCCAGCAGCTTGGGGGCCCAGGGAGGCACTGAAGCTTTCTTT.

Details on this clone: The same CDR3 can be traced to other DNA sequences in this sample. The rearrangement links TRBV14 to TRBJ1-2, with 9 nucleotides matching TRBD1. The V and J ends lost 4 bases and 4 bases, in that order; junction bases with no gene match: 1. This CDR3 has 13 residues. Germline V gene lookup returns CDR1 SGHDN and CDR2 FVKESK. CDR3 in DNA: TGTGCCAGCAGCCCGGGACAGGGCTATGGCTACACCTTC. Translated, it gives CASSPGQGYGYTF. The full variable domain, completed using reference TRBV14 and TRBJ1-2, is EAGVTQFPSHSVIEKGQTVTLRCDPISGHDNLYWYRRVMGKEIKFLLHFVKESKQDESGMPNNRFLAERTGGTYSTLKVQPAELEDSGVYFCASSPGQGYGYTFGSGTRLTVV.

This sequence joins TRBV28 and TRBJ1-1; the D gene is possibly TRBD1 (6 bases). From germline, CDR1 is MDHEN and CDR2 SYDVKM. Trimming took off 7 bases at V and 10 bases at J, with 28 bases between the two ends. The CDR3 has 16 residues. CDR3 loop: CASTQWSVGTSGGAFF. CDR3 bases: TGTGCCAGCACTCAATGGAGCGTCGGGACATCGGGTGGAGCTTTCTTT.

The chain uses TRBV7-9 and TRBJ1-1, with D possibly being TRBD1 (5 bases). Germline V CDR1 and CDR2: SEHNR, FQNEAQ (reference sequence). V lost 3 bases and J 1 base, leaving 12 bases between the germline ends. This CDR3 is built from 15 residues. CDR3 DNA: TGTGCCAGCAGCTTGCCTGGACAACCGAACACTGAAGCTTTCTTT. Residues: CASSLPGQPNTEAFF. The full variable domain, with the rest looked up from reference TRBV7-9 and TRBJ1-1, is DTGVSQNPRHKITKRGQNVTFRCDPISEHNRLYWYRQTLGQGPEFLTYFQNEAQLEKSRLLSDRFSAERPKGSFSTLEIQRTEQGDSAMYLCASSLPGQPNTEAFFGQGTRLTVV.

The genes are TRBV5-1 and TRBJ1-2; a weak D match, TRBD1 (5 bases). The V end lost 0 bases, the J end lost 2 bases, and 11 bases lay between the germline ends. Germline values: CDR1 SGHRS, CDR2 YFSETQ. CDR3 length: 15 residues. CDR3 region: CASSLEAGLNYGYTF. The DNA for the CDR3 is TGCGCCAGCAGCTTGGAGGCAGGGTTGAACTATGGCTACACCTTC. Based on the CDR3 plus reference TRBV5-1 and TRBJ1-2, the full variable domain is KAGVTQTPRYLIKTRGQQVTLSCSPISGHRSVSWYQQTPGQGLQFLFEYFSETQRNKGNFPGRFSGRQFSNSRSEMNVSTLELGDSALYLCASSLEAGLNYGYTFGSGTRLTVV.

The chain recombines TRBV6-1 with TRBJ1-1; D ambiguous. Trimming left V 3 bases short and J 4 bases short, with 12 bases between. Germline-derived CDR1 and CDR2 are MNHNS and SASEGT. The CDR3 loop spans 14 amino acids. CDR3 nucleotide sequence: TGTGCCAGCAGTGATGGTGAGGGAGGCACTGAAGCTTTCTTT. This gives the protein CASSDGEGGTEAFF.

The chain couples TRBV11-1 to TRBJ2-1, with 7 positions matching TRBD2. V lost 5 bases to trimming and J lost 5 bases; unmatched junction nucleotides: 12. This CDR3 spans 16 amino acids. CDR1 SGHAT and CDR2 FQDESV come from the germline V gene (reference sequence). CDR3 bases: TGTGCCAGCAGCCTGGGCCTAGCGGTAAATAACAATGAGCAGTTCTTC. The encoded protein is CASSLGLAVNNNEQFF. The full variable domain, rest sourced from reference TRBV11-1 and TRBJ2-1, is EAEVAQSPRYKITEKSQAVAFWCDPISGHATLYWYRQILGQGPELLVQFQDESVVDDSQLPKDRFSAERLKGVDSTLKIQPAELGDSAMYLCASSLGLAVNNNEQFFGPGTRLTVL.